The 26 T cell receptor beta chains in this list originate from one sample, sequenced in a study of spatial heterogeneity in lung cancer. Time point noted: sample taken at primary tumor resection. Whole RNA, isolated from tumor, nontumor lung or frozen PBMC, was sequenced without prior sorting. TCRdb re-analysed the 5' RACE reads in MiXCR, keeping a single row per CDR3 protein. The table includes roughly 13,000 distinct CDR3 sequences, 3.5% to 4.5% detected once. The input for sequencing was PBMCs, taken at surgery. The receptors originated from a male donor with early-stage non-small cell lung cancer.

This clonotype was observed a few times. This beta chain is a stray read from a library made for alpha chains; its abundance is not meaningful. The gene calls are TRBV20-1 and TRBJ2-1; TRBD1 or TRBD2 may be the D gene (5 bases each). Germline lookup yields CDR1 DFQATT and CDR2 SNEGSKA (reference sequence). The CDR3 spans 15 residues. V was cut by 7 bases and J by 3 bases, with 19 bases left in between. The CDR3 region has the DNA TGCAGTGGGGGGAGCGGAGCGACATACTACAATGAGCAGTTCTTC. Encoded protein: CSGGSGATYYNEQFF.

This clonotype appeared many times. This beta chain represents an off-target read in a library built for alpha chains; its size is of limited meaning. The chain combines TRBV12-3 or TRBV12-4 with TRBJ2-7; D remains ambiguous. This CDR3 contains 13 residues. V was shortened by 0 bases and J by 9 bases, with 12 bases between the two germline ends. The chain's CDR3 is CASSLAMSIAQYF. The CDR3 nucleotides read TGTGCCAGCAGTTTAGCGATGAGCATCGCGCAGTACTTC.

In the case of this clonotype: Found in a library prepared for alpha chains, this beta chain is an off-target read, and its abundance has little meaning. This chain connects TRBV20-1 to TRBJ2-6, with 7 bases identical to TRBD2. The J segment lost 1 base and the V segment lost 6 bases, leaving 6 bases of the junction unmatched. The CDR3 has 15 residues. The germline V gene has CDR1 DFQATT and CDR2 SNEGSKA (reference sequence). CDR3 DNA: TGCAGTGCCAGCAGGCGGGAGTCTGGGGCCAACGTCCTGACTTTC. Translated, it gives CSASRRESGANVLTF.

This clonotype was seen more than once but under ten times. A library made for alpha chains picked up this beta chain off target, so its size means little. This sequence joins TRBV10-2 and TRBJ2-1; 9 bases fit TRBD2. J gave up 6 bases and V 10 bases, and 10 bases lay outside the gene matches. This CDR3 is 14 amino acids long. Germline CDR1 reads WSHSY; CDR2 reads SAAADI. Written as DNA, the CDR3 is TGCGCCACCACCGGGACTAGCAGGATCAATGAGCAGTTCTTC. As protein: CATTGTSRINEQFF.

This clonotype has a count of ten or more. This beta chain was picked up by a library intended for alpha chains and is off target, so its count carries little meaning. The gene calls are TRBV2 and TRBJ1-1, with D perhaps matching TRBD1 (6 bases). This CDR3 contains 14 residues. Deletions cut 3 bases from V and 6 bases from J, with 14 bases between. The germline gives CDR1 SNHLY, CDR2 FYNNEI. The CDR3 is CASSELIRGAEAFF. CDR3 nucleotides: TGTGCCAGCAGTGAGCTAATCAGGGGTGCTGAAGCTTTCTTT.

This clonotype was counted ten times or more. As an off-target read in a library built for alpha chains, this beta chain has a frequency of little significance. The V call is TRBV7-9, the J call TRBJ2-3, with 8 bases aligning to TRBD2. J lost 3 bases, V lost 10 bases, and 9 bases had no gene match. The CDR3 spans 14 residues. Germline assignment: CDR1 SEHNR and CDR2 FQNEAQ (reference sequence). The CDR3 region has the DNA TGTGCCATAAGGGAGGTAGCGGGGACAGATACGCAGTATTTT. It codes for CAIREVAGTDTQYF.

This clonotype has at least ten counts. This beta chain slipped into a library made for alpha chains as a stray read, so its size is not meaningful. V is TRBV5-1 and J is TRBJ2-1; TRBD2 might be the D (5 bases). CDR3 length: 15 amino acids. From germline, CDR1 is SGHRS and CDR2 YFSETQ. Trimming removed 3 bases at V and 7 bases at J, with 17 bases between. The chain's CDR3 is CASSSDPRGWNEQFF. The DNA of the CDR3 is TGCGCCAGCAGCTCTGATCCCCGGGGATGGAATGAGCAGTTCTTC.

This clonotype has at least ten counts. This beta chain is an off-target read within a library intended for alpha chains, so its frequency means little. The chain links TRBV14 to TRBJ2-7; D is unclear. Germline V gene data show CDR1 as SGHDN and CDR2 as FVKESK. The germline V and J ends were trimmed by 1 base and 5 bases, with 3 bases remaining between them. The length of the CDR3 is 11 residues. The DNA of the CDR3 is TGTGCCAGCAGCCAAGTAAACGAGCAGTACTTC. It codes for CASSQVNEQYF.

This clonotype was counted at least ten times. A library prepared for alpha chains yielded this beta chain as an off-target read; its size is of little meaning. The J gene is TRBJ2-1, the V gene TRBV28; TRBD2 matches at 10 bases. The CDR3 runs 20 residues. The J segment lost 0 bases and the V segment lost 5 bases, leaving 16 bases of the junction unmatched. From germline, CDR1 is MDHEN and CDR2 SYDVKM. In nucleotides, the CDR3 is TGTGCCAGCAGTATCCGCATGGGGACTAGCGTATCGAGCTCCTACAATGAGCAGTTCTTC. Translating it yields CASSIRMGTSVSSSYNEQFF.

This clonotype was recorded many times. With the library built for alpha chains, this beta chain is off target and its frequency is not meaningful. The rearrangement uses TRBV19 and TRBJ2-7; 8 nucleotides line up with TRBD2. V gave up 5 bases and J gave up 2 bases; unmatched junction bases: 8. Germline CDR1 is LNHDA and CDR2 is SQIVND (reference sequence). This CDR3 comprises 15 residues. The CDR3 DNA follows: TGTGCCAGTAGTGGGACGGGAGGGCCGCCCTACGAGCAGTACTTC. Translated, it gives CASSGTGGPPYEQYF.

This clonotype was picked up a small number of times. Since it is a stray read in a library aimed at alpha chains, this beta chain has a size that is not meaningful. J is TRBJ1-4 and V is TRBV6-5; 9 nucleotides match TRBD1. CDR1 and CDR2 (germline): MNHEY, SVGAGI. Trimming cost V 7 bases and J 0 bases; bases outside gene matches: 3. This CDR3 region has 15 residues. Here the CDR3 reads CASKGQGATNEKLFF. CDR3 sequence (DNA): TGTGCCAGCAAGGGACAGGGCGCAACTAATGAAAAACTGTTTTTT.

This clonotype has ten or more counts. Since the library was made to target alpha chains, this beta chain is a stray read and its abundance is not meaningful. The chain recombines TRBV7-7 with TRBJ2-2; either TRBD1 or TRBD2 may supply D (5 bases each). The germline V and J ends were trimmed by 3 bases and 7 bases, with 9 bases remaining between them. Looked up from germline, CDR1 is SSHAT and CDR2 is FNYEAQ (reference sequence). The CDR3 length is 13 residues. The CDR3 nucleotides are TGTGCCAGCAGCTTCAGGGACGGCGGGGAGCTGTTTTTT. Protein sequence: CASSFRDGGELFF.

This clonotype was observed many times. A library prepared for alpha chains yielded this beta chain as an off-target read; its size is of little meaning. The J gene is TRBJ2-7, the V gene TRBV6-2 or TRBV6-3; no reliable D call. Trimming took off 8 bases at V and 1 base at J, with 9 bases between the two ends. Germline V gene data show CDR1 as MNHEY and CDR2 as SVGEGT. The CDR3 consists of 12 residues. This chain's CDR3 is CASEENSYEQYF. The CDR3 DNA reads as TGTGCCAGCGAAGAAAATTCCTACGAGCAGTACTTC.

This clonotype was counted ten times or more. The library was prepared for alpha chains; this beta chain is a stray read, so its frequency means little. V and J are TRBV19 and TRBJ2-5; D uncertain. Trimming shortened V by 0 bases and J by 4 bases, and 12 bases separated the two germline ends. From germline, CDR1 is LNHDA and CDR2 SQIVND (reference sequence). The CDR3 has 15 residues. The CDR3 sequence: CASSIDRAGSETQYF. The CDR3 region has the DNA TGTGCCAGTAGTATAGATCGGGCTGGATCAGAGACCCAGTACTTC.

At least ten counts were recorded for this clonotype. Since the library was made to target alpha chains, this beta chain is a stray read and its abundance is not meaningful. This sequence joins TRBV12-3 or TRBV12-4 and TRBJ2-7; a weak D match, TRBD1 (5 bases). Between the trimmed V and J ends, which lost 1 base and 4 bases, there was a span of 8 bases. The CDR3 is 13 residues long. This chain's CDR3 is CASSLEQAYEQYF. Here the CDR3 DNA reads TGTGCCAGCAGTTTAGAACAGGCATACGAGCAGTACTTC.

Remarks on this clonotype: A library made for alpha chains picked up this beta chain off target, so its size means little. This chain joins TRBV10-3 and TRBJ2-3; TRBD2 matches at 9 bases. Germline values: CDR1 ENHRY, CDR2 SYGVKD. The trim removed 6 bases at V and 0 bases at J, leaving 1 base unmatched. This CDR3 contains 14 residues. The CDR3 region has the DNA TGTGCCATCAGCAGCGGGAGGAGCACAGATACGCAGTATTTT. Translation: CAISSGRSTDTQYF.

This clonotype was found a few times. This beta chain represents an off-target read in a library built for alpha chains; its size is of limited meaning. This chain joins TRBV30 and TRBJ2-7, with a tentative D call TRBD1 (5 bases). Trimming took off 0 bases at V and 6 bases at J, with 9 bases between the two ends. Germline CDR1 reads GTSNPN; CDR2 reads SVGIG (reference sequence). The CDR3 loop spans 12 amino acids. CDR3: CAWSVGALEQYF. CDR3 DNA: TGTGCCTGGAGTGTAGGGGCACTCGAGCAGTACTTC.

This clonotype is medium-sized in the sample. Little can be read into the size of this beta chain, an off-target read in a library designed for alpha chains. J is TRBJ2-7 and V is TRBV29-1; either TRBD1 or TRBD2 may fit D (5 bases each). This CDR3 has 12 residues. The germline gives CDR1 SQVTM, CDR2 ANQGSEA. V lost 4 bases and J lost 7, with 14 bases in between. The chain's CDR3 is CSVAGPLGEQYF. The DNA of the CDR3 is TGCAGCGTTGCGGGACCGCTGGGGGAGCAGTACTTC.

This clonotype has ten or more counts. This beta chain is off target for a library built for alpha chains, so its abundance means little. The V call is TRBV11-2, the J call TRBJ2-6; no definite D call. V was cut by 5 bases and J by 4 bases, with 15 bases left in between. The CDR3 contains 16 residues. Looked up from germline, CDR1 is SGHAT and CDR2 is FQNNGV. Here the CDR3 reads CASSPTPMGGANVLTF. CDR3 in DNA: TGTGCCAGCAGCCCGACACCTATGGGGGGGGCCAACGTCCTGACTTTC.

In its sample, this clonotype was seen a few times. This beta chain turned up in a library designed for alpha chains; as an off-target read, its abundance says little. CDR3: CASLAGGTDTQYF. The CDR3, as DNA: TGTGCCAGCTTAGCGGGAGGGACAGATACGCAGTATTTT. The chain has TRBV28 and TRBJ2-3; 11 bases fit TRBD2. Per the germline V gene, CDR1 is MDHEN and CDR2 is SYDVKM. The ends lost 8 bases at V and 3 bases at J; junction bases unmatched: 1. The CDR3 loop spans 13 amino acids.

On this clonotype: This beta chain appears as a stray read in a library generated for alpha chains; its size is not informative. The CDR3 nucleotides read TGTGCCAGCAGTTACTCGGTCGGGCAGGGTAATAGCTACGAGCAGTACTTC. This sequence encodes CASSYSVGQGNSYEQYF. This chain joins TRBV6-5 and TRBJ2-7; maybe TRBD1 (5 bases). V was pared by 0 bases and J by 3 bases, with 18 bases between. From germline, CDR1 is MNHEY and CDR2 SVGAGI. The CDR3 spans 17 residues.

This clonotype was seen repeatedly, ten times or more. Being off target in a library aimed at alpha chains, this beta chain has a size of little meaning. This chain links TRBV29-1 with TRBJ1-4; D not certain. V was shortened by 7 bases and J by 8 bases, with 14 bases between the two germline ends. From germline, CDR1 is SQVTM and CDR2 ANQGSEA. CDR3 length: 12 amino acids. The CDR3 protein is CSASDEGEKLFF. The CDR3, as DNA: TGCAGCGCCTCGGACGAGGGCGAAAAACTGTTTTTT.

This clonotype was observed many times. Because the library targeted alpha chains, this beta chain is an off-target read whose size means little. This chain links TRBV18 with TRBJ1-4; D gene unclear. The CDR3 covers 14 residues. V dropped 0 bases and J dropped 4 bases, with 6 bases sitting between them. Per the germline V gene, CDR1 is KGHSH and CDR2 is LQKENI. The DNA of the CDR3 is TGTGCCAGCTCACCACCAGGGAATAATGAAAAACTGTTTTTT. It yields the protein CASSPPGNNEKLFF.

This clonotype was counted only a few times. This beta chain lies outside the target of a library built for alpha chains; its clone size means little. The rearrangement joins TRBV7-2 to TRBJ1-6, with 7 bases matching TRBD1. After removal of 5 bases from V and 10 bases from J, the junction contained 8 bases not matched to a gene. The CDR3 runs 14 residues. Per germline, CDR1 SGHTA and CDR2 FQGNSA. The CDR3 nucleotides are TGTGCCAGCAGCCTCGGGACAGAAGGATCACCCCTCCACTTT. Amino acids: CASSLGTEGSPLHF.

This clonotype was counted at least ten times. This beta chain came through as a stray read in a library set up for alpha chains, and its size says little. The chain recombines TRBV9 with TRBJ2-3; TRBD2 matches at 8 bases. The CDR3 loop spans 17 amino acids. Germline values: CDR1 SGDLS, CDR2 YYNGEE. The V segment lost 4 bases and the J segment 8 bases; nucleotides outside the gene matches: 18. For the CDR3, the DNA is TGTGCCAGCAGCCCAACCCCCAGCGGGAGTGGGGCAGTTACGCAGTATTTT. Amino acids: CASSPTPSGSGAVTQYF.

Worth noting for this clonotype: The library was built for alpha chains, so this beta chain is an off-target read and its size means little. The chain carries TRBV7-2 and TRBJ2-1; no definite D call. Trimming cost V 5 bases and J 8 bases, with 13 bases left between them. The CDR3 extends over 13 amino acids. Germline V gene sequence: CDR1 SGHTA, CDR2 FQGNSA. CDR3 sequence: CASSPKPWDEQFF. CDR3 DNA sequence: TGTGCCAGCAGCCCCAAGCCCTGGGATGAGCAGTTCTTC.